Below are 19 T cell receptor beta chains sequenced from a single sample in a study of T-cell memory formation after mild COVID-19 (dated by TCRdb to the early 2020s). The protocol used for the library was 5' RACE. This sample was sequenced with an Illumina NovaSeq 6000. The public reads were reanalyzed by TCRdb: fastp trimming at Q25, MiXCR alignment, in-frame beta chains only. Identical CDR3 protein sequences are pooled into one entry, listed with their most common genes and DNA. A total of about half a million distinct CDR3 sequences appear in this sample, 15% to 20% of them only once. Of the sample, around an eighth is held by the ten largest clones. Sample: PBMCs or a T cell subset sorted from them (not recorded which). The receptor set was obtained from an adult woman who had mild COVID-19 (a few samples of this study predate the infection). The sample titles of this study are shuffled in the database, so cell type and time point are left out; the donor was told from shared clones.

This chain joins TRBV4-1 and TRBJ2-1, with D unresolved. The CDR3 consists of 14 residues. V lost 4 bases to trimming and J lost 7 bases, with 14 bases between them. The germline V gene encodes CDR1 MGHRA and CDR2 YSYEKL. CDR3 region: CASSLPGRTNEQFF. For the CDR3, the DNA is TGCGCCAGCAGCCTTCCGGGCCGAACGAATGAGCAGTTCTTC.

The rearrangement links TRBV4-2 to TRBJ2-3; TRBD2 matches at 8 bases. After removal of 3 bases from V and 3 bases from J, the junction contained 11 bases not matched to a gene. The CDR3 is 17 residues long. The V gene's germline CDR1 is LGHNA and CDR2 YNFKEQ. In nucleotides, the CDR3 is TGTGCCAGCAGCCATGGACTAGCACAGCTCATGACAGATACGCAGTATTTT. This translates into CASSHGLAQLMTDTQYF.

This clonotype was recorded a few times. This chain connects TRBV12-3 or TRBV12-4 to TRBJ2-7; possibly TRBD2 for D (6 bases). Trimming shortened V by 5 bases and J by 5 bases, and 13 bases separated the two germline ends. The CDR3 sequence is 13 residues long. CDR3 in DNA: TGTGCCAGCAGTCCCCTAGCGACCCACGAGCAGTACTTC. Translating gives CASSPLATHEQYF.

This clonotype was observed a few times. The V and J genes are TRBV18 and TRBJ1-5; D possibly corresponds to TRBD1 (5 bases). Germline V lookup: CDR1 KGHSH, CDR2 LQKENI. The V end lost 0 bases, the J end lost 1 base, and 7 bases lay between the germline ends. This CDR3 contains 15 residues. The chain's CDR3 is CASSPPGGSNQPQHF. CDR3 DNA: TGTGCCAGCTCACCACCGGGGGGGAGCAATCAGCCCCAGCATTTT.

The chain uses TRBV2 and TRBJ2-1; 13 positions agree with TRBD2. The CDR3 spans 15 residues. The junction had 4 bases not matched to a gene; V was cut back by 5 bases and J by 6 bases. Germline-derived CDR1 and CDR2 are SNHLY and FYNNEI. The CDR3 region has the DNA TGTGCCAGCAGTCGCCGGACTAGCGGGGGCAATGAGCAGTTCTTC. Translating gives CASSRRTSGGNEQFF. Filled out from reference TRBV2 and TRBJ2-1, the complete variable domain reads EPEVTQTPSHQVTQMGQEVILRCVPISNHLYFYWYRQILGQKVEFLVSFYNNEISEKSEIFDDQFSVERPDGSNFTLKIRSTKLEDSAMYFCASSRRTSGGNEQFFGPGTRLTVL.

The chain recombines TRBV29-1 with TRBJ1-2, with 11 bases fitting TRBD1. This CDR3 has 12 amino acids. Per germline, CDR1 SQVTM and CDR2 ANQGSEA. Germline trimming cut 5 bases from V and 6 bases from J; bases unmatched to any gene: 2. The CDR3 protein is CSVPGQGDGYTF. Here the CDR3 DNA reads TGCAGCGTTCCGGGACAGGGGGATGGCTACACCTTC. Drawing the rest from reference TRBV29-1 and TRBJ1-2, the complete variable domain is SAVISQKPSRDICQRGTSLTIQCQVDSQVTMMFWYRQQPGQSLTLIATANQGSEATYESGFVIDKFPISRPNLTFSTLTVSNMSPEDSSIYLCSVPGQGDGYTFGSGTRLTVV.

This clonotype was counted only a few times. V usage is TRBV6-2 or TRBV6-3 and J usage is TRBJ2-5; tentative D call: TRBD1 (6 bases). The germline CDR1 and CDR2 sequences are MNHEY and SVGEGT. Between the trimmed V and J ends, which lost 4 bases and 0 bases, there was a span of 15 bases. This CDR3 is 16 amino acids long. CDR3 sequence (DNA): TGTGCCAGCAGTTTCAGGGGCAGGGTGGACCAAGAGACCCAGTACTTC. It translates to CASSFRGRVDQETQYF.

The V gene is TRBV12-3 or TRBV12-4, the J gene TRBJ1-1, with D hard to call. The V end lost 4 bases, the J end lost 0 bases, and 12 bases lay between the germline ends. This CDR3 region has 15 residues. CDR3 DNA: TGTGCCAGCAGTTCCTCTTCAACAGTGAACACTGAAGCTTTCTTT. Amino acids: CASSSSSTVNTEAFF.

This clonotype has only a few counts. The chain links TRBV6-5 to TRBJ2-7; D possibly corresponds to TRBD2 (6 bases). With 0 bases removed from V and 3 bases from J, the gap between germline ends came to 12 bases. Germline loops: CDR1 MNHEY, CDR2 SVGAGI. The CDR3 has 15 amino acids. CDR3: CASSYSGTANYEQYF. The CDR3 DNA sequence: TGTGCCAGCAGTTACTCAGGGACTGCCAACTACGAGCAGTACTTC.

The rearrangement uses TRBV28 and TRBJ1-5; tentative D call: TRBD1 (5 bases). V lost 4 bases, J lost 3 bases, and 16 bases lay in between. CDR1 and CDR2 from the germline V gene are MDHEN and SYDVKM. This CDR3 is 16 amino acids long. CDR3 amino acids: CASSSNSPGTNQPQHF. The DNA of the CDR3 is TGTGCCAGCAGTTCAAATTCACCGGGGACCAATCAGCCCCAGCATTTT.

The chain has TRBV7-2 and TRBJ2-5; 12 bases line up with TRBD2. The V segment lost 1 base and the J segment 3 bases; nucleotides outside the gene matches: 15. The CDR3 is made up of 20 amino acids. CDR1 and CDR2 from the germline V gene are SGHTA and FQGNSA. CDR3 residues: CASSLGFVLAGGGVKETQYF. CDR3 sequence (DNA): TGTGCCAGCAGCTTAGGTTTCGTACTAGCGGGAGGCGGGGTAAAAGAGACCCAGTACTTC.

This chain links TRBV9 with TRBJ2-5; 10 bases line up with TRBD2. V was clipped by 0 bases and J by 4 bases; unmatched bases: 3. The CDR3 totals 15 residues. Germline V gene sequence: CDR1 SGDLS, CDR2 YYNGEE. The CDR3 nucleotides read TGTGCCAGCAGCGTAGCTAGCGGGGGCGGAGAGACCCAGTACTTC. Translated: CASSVASGGGETQYF. Using reference TRBV9 and TRBJ2-5 for the parts outside the CDR3, the full variable domain is DSGVTQTPKHLITATGQRVTLRCSPRSGDLSVYWYQQSLDQGLQFLIQYYNGEERAKGNILERFSAQQFPDLHSELNLSSLELGDSALYFCASSVASGGGETQYFGPGTRLLVL.

This clonotype occurred a few times. The chain uses TRBV7-2 and TRBJ1-2; D not resolved. Trimming removed 0 bases at V and 8 bases at J, with 13 bases between. The CDR3 is made up of 14 amino acids. Germline lookup yields CDR1 SGHTA and CDR2 FQGNSA. CDR3 sequence (DNA): TGTGCCAGCAGCTTAGCAGGCGGGTCCATGGGCTACACCTTC. It codes for CASSLAGGSMGYTF.

This chain links TRBV7-9 with TRBJ2-5; D unclear. V was cut by 1 base and J by 5 bases, with 8 bases left in between. Germline loops: CDR1 SEHNR, CDR2 FQNEAQ (reference sequence). CDR3 length: 13 residues. CDR3 coding DNA: TGTGCCAGCAGCTTAGGGTCGGCGGAGACCCAGTACTTC. This gives the protein CASSLGSAETQYF. Together with reference TRBV7-9 and TRBJ2-5, the CDR3 gives the full variable domain: DTGVSQNPRHKITKRGQNVTFRCDPISEHNRLYWYRQTLGQGPEFLTYFQNEAQLEKSRLLSDRFSAERPKGSFSTLEIQRTEQGDSAMYLCASSLGSAETQYFGPGTRLLVL.

The sample holds a few counts of this clonotype. This chain links TRBV7-2 with TRBJ1-2; D not certain. The germline V gene has CDR1 SGHTA and CDR2 FQGNSA. Trimming took off 3 bases at V and 4 bases at J, with 9 bases between the two ends. This CDR3 region has 13 residues. CDR3 residues: CASSLDVAYGYTF. The CDR3 region has the DNA TGTGCCAGCAGCTTGGACGTGGCCTATGGCTACACCTTC.

The rearrangement uses TRBV2 and TRBJ2-2, with TRBD2 identical over 7 bases. Germline V lookup: CDR1 SNHLY, CDR2 FYNNEI. The CDR3 has 20 amino acids. The V gene end was trimmed by 2 bases and the J gene end by 1 base; junction bases not matched to a gene: 16. The CDR3 bases are TGTGCCAGCAGTGAATATCTAGCGGAGCTGACCTTCTTGAACACCGGGGAGCTGTTTTTT. Amino acids: CASSEYLAELTFLNTGELFF. Supplemented by reference TRBV2 and TRBJ2-2, the full variable domain reads EPEVTQTPSHQVTQMGQEVILRCVPISNHLYFYWYRQILGQKVEFLVSFYNNEISEKSEIFDDQFSVERPDGSNFTLKIRSTKLEDSAMYFCASSEYLAELTFLNTGELFFGEGSRLTVL.

This clonotype was found a few times. The J gene is TRBJ2-4, the V gene TRBV7-8; 7 bases agree with TRBD2. CDR3 size: 17 residues. Unmatched junction bases numbered 6, after V lost 1 base and J lost 0 bases. In germline, CDR1 is SGHVS, CDR2 FQNEAQ. For the CDR3, the DNA is TGTGCCAGCAGCTTAGTGGGCGGGGGACTAGCCAAAAACATTCAGTACTTC. Protein product: CASSLVGGGLAKNIQYF.

This clonotype was observed a few times. The genes are TRBV24-1 and TRBJ2-5; 10 bases agree with TRBD1. The length of the CDR3 is 15 residues. V shed 6 bases, J shed 6 bases, and the junction held 9 bases outside the gene matches. Germline CDR1 and CDR2: KGHDR and SFDVKD. CDR3 residues: CATSSGQGMVKTQYF. The CDR3 DNA reads TGTGCCACCAGTTCGGGACAGGGGATGGTCAAGACCCAGTACTTC.

This chain uses TRBV25-1 with TRBJ2-6, with D perhaps TRBD2 (7 bases). There are 19 residues in the CDR3. Trimming took off 4 bases at V and 2 bases at J, with 21 bases between the two ends. Germline lookup yields CDR1 MGHDK and CDR2 SYGVNS. The CDR3, as DNA: TGTGCCAGCAGTGCGACCTCAAGGGGGGGGAAGACTGGGGCCAACGTCCTGACTTTC. It specifies CASSATSRGGKTGANVLTF. Using reference TRBV25-1 and TRBJ2-6 for the parts outside the CDR3, the full variable domain is EADIYQTPRYLVIGTGKKITLECSQTMGHDKMYWYQQDPGMELHLIHYSYGVNSTEKGDLSSESTVSRIRTEHFPLTLESARPSHTSQYLCASSATSRGGKTGANVLTFGAGSRLTVL.